This T cell receptor beta chain was captured by sequencing in a study of shared clonotypes between healthy human individuals. Replicate sorted-subset PCRs were loaded with around 220 ng DNA, tens of thousands of T cell genomes. Only in-frame clones appear in the TCRdb table, and some are missing; sequencing was by immunoSEQ multiplex PCR. Of 2.3 million or so clones listed, approximately 93% are singletons. V trimming: 5 bases; J trimming: 4 bases; junction bases outside the gene matches: 5. The CDR3 loop spans 15 amino acids. The germline CDR1 and CDR2 sequences are SGHTA and FQGNSA. Negatively enriched CD4+ T cells were divided by CD45RA into naive and memory.

Sequences were obtained from naive CD4+ T cells from PBMCs. Subset in this sample: CD45RA+ positively selected. J is TRBJ2-7 and V is TRBV7-2, with TRBD2 identical over 13 bases. This TCR came from a man aged 18 to 35 in good health. Some clones in this sample may be carry-over from other donors' samples. This chain's CDR3 is CASSEGLAGAYEQYF. CDR3 bases: TGTGCCAGCAGCGAAGGACTAGCGGGAGCGTACGAGCAGTACTTC.